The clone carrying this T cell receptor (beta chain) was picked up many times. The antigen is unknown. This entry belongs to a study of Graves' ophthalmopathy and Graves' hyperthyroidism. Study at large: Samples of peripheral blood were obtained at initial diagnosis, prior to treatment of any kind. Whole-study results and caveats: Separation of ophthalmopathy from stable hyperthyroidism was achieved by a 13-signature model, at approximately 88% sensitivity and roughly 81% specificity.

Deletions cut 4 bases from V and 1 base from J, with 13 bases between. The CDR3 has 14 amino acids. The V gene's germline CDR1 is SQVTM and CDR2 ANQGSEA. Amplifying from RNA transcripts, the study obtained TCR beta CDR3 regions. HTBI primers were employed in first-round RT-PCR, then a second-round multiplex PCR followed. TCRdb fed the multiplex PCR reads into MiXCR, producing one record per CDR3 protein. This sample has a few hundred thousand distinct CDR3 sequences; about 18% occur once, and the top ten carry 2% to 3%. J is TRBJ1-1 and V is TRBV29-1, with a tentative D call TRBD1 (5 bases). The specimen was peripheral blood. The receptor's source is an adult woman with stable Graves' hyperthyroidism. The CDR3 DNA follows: TGCAGCGTTGCAAGGCAGCAGGGGAACACTGAAGCTTTCTTT. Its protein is CSVARQQGNTEAFF.